This T cell receptor (beta chain) came from a study of cytomegalovirus exposure and HLA in healthy donors. In the study overall: Unique TCRs numbering roughly 85 million, obtained from HLA-typed donors, made up an early data release.

Note on this clone: What it binds is unknown.

Findings of the study overall: Using the classifier, cytomegalovirus status was reportedly diagnosed with high specificity and sensitivity. As confirmed in vitro, a few CMV-associated chains were specific for CMV antigens.

In the PCR, 60 Vbeta and 13 Jbeta primers were used. This table comes from immunoSEQ multiplex PCR, and its TCRdb copy is limited to in-frame clones, with some not included. The repertoire holds approximately 170,000 clones, with approximately 86% as singletons. From germline, CDR1 is MNHNY and CDR2 SVGAGI (reference sequence). The CDR3 sequence is 16 residues long. The trim removed 2 bases at V and 7 bases at J, leaving 9 bases unmatched. The sample comprised PBMCs. This receptor was taken from a male donor in good health and CMV-seronegative. The chain combines TRBV6-6 with TRBJ2-2, with 8 bases aligning to TRBD1. The CDR3 DNA reads as TGTGCCAGCAGTTACCCACAGGGGGTCGGTGACGGGGAGCTGTTTTTT. This sequence encodes CASSYPQGVGDGELFF.